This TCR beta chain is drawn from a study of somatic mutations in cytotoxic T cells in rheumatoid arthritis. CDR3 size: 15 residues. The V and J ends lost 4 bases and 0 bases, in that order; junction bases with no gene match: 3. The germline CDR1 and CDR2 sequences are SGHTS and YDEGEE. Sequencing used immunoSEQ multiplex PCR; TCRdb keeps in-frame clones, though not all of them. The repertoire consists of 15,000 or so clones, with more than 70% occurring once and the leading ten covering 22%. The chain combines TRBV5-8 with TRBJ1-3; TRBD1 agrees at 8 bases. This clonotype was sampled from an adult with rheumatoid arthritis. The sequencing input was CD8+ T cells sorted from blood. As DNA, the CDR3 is TGTGCCAGCAGCCTCGGGACAGGCTCTGGAAACACCATATATTTT. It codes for CASSLGTGSGNTIYF.